This TCR beta chain is drawn from a study of T cells in tumors after PD-1 blockade. Study information: During anti-PD-1 treatment, some patients continued daily vismodegib 150 mg. Tumor samples yielded around 20-fold more depth than single-cell TCR sequencing.

This CDR3 has 15 amino acids. Looked up from germline, CDR1 is SEHNR and CDR2 is FQNEAQ (reference sequence). The ends lost 8 bases at V and 12 bases at J; junction bases unmatched: 16. Sequenced by immunoSEQ multiplex PCR; TCRdb stores in-frame clones only, minus some. In the table there are a few thousand clones, around two thirds of which are singletons. The sample here was tumor tissue, taken after anti-PD-1 treatment. The source of this sequence is a human donor with basal cell carcinoma. The J gene is TRBJ2-1, the V gene TRBV7-9, with 10 bases aligning to TRBD2. CDR3 protein: CASSLGGLAGVSQFF. In DNA form, the CDR3 reads TGTGCCAGCTCTCTTGGGGGGCTAGCGGGAGTCTCGCAGTTCTTC.